These 2 T cell receptor beta chains came from one sample sequenced in a study of T cell responses to AZD1222 COVID-19 vaccine. TCRdb's copy holds only in-frame clones and misses some; the assay was immunoSEQ multiplex PCR. The sample carries 86,000 or so clones, 85% to 90% recorded once. The input for sequencing was peripheral blood, taken 28 days after the second AZD1222 dose. These receptor sequences come from an adult who received the AZD1222 COVID-19 vaccine.

V is TRBV19 and J is TRBJ1-1, with D unresolved. The CDR3 consists of 15 residues. The V and J ends lost 1 base and 3 bases respectively, with 12 bases between them. CDR1 is LNHDA, CDR2 SQIVND, per germline (reference sequence). CDR3 loop: CASSIGASLDTEAFF. CDR3 in DNA: TGTGCCAGTAGTATAGGGGCCTCCCTGGACACTGAAGCTTTCTTT.

The chain's CDR3 is CAWSGTITYEQYF. The CDR3 bases are TGTGCCTGGTCCGGGACAATTACCTACGAGCAGTACTTC. The gene calls are TRBV30 and TRBJ2-7, with TRBD1 as a possible D gene (6 bases). This CDR3 comprises 13 residues. The V end lost 5 bases, the J end lost 2 bases, and 13 bases lay between the germline ends. Germline-derived CDR1 and CDR2 are GTSNPN and SVGIG (reference sequence). Filled out from reference TRBV30 and TRBJ2-7, the complete variable domain reads SQTIHQWPATLVQPVGSPLSLECTVEGTSNPNLYWYRQAAGRGLQLLFYSVGIGQISSEVPQNLSASRPQDRQFILSSKKLLLSDSGFYLCAWSGTITYEQYFGPGTRLTVT.